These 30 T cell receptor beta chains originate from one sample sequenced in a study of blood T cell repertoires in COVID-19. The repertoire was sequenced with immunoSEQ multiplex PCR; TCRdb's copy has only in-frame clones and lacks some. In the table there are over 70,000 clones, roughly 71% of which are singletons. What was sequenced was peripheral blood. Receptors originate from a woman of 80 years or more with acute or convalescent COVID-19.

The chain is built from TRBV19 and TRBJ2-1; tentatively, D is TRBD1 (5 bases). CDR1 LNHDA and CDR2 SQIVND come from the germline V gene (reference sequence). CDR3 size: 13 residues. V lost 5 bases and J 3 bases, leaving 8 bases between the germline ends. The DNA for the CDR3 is TGTGCCAGTAGTGCCGACAGCTACAATGAGCAGTTCTTC. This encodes CASSADSYNEQFF. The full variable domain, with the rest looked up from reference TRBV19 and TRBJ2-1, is DGGITQSPKYLFRKEGQNVTLSCEQNLNHDAMYWYRQDPGQGLRLIYYSQIVNDFQKGDIAEGYSVSREKKESFPLTVTSAQKNPTAFYLCASSADSYNEQFFGPGTRLTVL.

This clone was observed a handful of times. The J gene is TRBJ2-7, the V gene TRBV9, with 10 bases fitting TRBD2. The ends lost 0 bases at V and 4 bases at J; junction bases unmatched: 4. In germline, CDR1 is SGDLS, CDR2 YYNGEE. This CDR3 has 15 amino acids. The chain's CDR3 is CASSVDSGGKYEQYF. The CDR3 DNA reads TGTGCCAGCAGCGTAGATAGCGGGGGGAAGTACGAGCAGTACTTC.

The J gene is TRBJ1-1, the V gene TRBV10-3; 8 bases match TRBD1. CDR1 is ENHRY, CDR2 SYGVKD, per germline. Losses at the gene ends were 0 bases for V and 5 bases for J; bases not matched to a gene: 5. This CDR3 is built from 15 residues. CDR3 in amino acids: CAISESFGQGTEAFF. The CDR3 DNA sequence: TGTGCCATCAGTGAGTCGTTTGGACAGGGAACTGAAGCTTTCTTT.

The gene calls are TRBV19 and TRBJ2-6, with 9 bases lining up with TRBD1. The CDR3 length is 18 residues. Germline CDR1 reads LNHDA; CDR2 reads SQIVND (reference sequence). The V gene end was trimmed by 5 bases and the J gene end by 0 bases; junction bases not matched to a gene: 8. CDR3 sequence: CASSPQTGGTSGANVLTF. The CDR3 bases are TGTGCCAGTAGTCCGCAGACAGGGGGTACCTCTGGGGCCAACGTCCTGACTTTC.

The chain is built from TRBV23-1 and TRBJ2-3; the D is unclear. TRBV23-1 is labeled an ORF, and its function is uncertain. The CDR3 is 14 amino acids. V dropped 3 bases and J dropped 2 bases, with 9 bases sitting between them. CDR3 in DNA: TGCGCCAGCAGTCAGTCACAATTCACAGATACGCAGTATTTT. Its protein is CASSQSQFTDTQYF.

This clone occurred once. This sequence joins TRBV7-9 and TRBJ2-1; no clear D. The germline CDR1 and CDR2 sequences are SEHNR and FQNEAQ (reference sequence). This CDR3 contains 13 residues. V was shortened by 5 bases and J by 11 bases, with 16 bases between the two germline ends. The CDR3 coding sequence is TGTGCCAGCAGCGCAGTGGGCCTTAGTCAGCAGTTCTTC. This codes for CASSAVGLSQQFF.

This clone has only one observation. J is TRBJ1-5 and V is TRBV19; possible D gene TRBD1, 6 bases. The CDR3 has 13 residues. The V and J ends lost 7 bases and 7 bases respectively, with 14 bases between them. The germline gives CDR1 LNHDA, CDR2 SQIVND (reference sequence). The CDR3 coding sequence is TGTGCCAGTAATGGGGGGGCAAAACAGCCCCAGCATTTT. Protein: CASNGGAKQPQHF.

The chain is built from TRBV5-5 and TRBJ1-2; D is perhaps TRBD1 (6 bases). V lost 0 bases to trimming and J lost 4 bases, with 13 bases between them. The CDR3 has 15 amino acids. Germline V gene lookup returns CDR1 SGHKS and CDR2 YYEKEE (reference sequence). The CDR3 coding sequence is TGTGCCAGCAGCTTGGCAGGGGCGCGAGGCTATGGCTACACCTTC. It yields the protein CASSLAGARGYGYTF.

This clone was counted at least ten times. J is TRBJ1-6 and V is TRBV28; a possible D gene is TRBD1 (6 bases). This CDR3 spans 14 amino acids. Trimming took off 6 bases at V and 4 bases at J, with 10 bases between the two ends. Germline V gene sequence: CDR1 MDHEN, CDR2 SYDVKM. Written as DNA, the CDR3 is TGTGCCAGCAGCACTGACAGGTATAATTCACCCCTCCACTTT. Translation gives CASSTDRYNSPLHF.

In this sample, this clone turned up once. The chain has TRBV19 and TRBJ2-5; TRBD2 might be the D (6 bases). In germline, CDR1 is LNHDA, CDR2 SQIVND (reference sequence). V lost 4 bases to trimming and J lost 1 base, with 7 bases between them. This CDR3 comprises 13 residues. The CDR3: CASSTGLQETQYF. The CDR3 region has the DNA TGTGCCAGTAGTACGGGACTCCAAGAGACCCAGTACTTC.

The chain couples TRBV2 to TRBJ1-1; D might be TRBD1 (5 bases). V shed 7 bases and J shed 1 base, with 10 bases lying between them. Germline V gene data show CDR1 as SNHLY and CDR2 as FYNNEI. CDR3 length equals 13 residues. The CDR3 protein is CASTFRANTEAFF. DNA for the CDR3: TGTGCCAGCACGTTCAGGGCGAACACTGAAGCTTTCTTT.

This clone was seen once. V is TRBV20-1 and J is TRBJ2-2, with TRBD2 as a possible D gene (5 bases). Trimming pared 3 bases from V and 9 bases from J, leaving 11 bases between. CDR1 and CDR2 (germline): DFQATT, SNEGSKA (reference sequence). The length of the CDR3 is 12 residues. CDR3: CSASLGRWELFF. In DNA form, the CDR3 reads TGCAGTGCTAGTTTGGGGAGATGGGAGCTGTTTTTT.

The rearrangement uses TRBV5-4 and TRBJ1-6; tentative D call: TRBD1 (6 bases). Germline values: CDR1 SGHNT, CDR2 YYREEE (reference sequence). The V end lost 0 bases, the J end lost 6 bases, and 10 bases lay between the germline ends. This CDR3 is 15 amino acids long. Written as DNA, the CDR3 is TGTGCCAGCAGCTTGGATTTGGACAGTAATTCACCCCTCCACTTT. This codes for CASSLDLDSNSPLHF. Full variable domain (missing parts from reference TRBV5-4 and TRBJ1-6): ETGVTQSPTHLIKTRGQQVTLRCSSQSGHNTVSWYQQALGQGPQFIFQYYREEENGRGNFPPRFSGLQFPNYSSELNVNALELDDSALYLCASSLDLDSNSPLHFGNGTRLTVT.

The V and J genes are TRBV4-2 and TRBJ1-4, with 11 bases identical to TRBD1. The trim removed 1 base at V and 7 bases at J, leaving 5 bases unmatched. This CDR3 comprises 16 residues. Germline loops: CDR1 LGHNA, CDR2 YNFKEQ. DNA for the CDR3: TGTGCCAGCAGCCAAGGGGTGGGACAGGGGGGTGAAAAACTGTTTTTT. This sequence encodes CASSQGVGQGGEKLFF.

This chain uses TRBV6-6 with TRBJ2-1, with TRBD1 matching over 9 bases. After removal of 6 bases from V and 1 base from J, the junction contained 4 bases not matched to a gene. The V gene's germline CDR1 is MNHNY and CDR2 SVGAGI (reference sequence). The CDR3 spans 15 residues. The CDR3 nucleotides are TGTGCCAGCAGCTCACAGGGGGCGTCCTACAATGAGCAGTTCTTC. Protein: CASSSQGASYNEQFF.

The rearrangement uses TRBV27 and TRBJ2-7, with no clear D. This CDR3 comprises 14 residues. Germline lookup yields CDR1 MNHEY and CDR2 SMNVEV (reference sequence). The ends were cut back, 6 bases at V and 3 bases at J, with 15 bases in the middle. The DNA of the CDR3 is TGTGCCAGCAGCCACGGGTCCCCCCTCTACGAGCAGTACTTC. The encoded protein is CASSHGSPLYEQYF.

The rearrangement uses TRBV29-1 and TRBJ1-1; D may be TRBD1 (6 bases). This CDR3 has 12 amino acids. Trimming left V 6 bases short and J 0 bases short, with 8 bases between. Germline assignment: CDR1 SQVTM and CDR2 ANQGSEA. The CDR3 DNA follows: TGCAGCGTCGGACAGTTGAACACTGAAGCTTTCTTT. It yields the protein CSVGQLNTEAFF. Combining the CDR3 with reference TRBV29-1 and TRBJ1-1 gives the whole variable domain SAVISQKPSRDICQRGTSLTIQCQVDSQVTMMFWYRQQPGQSLTLIATANQGSEATYESGFVIDKFPISRPNLTFSTLTVSNMSPEDSSIYLCSVGQLNTEAFFGQGTRLTVV.

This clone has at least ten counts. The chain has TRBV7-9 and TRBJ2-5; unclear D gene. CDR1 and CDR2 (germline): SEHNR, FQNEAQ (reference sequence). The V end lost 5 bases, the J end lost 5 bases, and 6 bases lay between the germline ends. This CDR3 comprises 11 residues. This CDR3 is CASSPGETQYF. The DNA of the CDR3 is TGTGCCAGCAGCCCCGGGGAGACCCAGTACTTC.

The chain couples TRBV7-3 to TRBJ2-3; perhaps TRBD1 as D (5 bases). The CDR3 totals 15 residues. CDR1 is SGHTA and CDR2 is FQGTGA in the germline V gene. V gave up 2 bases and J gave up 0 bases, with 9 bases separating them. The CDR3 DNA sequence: TGTGCCAGCAGCTTACAGGGCCCTAGCACAGATACGCAGTATTTT. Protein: CASSLQGPSTDTQYF.

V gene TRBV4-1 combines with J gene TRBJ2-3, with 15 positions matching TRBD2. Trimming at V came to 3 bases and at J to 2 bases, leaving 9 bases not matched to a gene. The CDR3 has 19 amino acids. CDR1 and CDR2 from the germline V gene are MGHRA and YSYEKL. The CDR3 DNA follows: TGCGCCAGCAGCCAGATTGGACTAGCGGGGGGGCTCAACACAGATACGCAGTATTTT. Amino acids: CASSQIGLAGGLNTDTQYF.

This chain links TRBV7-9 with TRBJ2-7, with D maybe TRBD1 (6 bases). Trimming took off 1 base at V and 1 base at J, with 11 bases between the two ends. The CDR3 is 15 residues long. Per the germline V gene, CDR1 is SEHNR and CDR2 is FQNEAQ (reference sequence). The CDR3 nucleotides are TGTGCCAGCAGCTTAGGGTCAGGGGTTTCCTACGAGCAGTACTTC. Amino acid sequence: CASSLGSGVSYEQYF.

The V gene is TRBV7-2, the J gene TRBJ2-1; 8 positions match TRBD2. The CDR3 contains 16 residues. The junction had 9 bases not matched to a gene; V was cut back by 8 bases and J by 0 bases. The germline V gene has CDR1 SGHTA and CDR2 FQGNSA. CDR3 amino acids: CASGSGMASSYNEQFF. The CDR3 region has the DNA TGTGCCAGCGGTAGCGGGATGGCCAGCTCCTACAATGAGCAGTTCTTC. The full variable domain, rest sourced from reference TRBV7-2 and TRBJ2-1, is GAGVSQSPSNKVTEKGKDVELRCDPISGHTALYWYRQSLGQGLEFLIYFQGNSAPDKSGLPSDRFSAERTGGSVSTLTIQRTQQEDSAVYLCASGSGMASSYNEQFFGPGTRLTVL.

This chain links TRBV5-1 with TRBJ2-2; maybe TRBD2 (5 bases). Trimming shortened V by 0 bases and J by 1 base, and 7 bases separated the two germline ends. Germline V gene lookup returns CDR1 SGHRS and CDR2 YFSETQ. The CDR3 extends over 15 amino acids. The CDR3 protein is CASSLGRVNTGELFF. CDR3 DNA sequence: TGCGCCAGCAGCTTGGGGCGGGTGAACACCGGGGAGCTGTTTTTT.

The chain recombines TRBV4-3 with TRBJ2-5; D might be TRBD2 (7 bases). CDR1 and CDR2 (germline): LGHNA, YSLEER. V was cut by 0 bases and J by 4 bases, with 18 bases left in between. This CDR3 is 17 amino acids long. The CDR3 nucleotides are TGCGCCAGCAGCCAAGATCTTAGGGGAGGGGGTACAGAGACCCAGTACTTC. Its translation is CASSQDLRGGGTETQYF.

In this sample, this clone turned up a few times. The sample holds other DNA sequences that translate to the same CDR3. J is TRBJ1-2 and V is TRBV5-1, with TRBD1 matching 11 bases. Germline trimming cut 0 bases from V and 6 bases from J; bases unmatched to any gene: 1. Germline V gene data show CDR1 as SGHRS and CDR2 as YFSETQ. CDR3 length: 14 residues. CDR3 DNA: TGCGCCAGCAGCTTGGCGGGACAGGGGGATGGCTACACCTTC. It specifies CASSLAGQGDGYTF. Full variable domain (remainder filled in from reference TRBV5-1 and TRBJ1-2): KAGVTQTPRYLIKTRGQQVTLSCSPISGHRSVSWYQQTPGQGLQFLFEYFSETQRNKGNFPGRFSGRQFSNSRSEMNVSTLELGDSALYLCASSLAGQGDGYTFGSGTRLTVV.

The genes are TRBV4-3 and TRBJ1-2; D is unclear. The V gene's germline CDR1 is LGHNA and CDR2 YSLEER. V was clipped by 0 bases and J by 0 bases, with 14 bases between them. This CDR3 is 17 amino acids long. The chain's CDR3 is CASSQDAVRAPNYGYTF. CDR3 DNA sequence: TGCGCCAGCAGCCAAGATGCCGTTAGAGCCCCTAACTATGGCTACACCTTC.

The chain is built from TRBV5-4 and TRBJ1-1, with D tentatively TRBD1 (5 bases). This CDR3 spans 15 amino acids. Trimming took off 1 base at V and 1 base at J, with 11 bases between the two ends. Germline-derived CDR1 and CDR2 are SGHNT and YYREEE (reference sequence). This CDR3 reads CASSLIDRPNTEAFF. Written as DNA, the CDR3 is TGTGCCAGCAGCTTGATCGACAGACCGAACACTGAAGCTTTCTTT.

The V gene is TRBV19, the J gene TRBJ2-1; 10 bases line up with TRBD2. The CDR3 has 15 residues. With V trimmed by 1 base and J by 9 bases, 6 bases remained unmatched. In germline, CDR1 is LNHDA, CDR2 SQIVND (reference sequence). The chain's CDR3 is CASSIGLAGVSEQFF. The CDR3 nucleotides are TGTGCCAGTAGTATAGGGCTAGCGGGGGTCAGTGAGCAGTTCTTC.

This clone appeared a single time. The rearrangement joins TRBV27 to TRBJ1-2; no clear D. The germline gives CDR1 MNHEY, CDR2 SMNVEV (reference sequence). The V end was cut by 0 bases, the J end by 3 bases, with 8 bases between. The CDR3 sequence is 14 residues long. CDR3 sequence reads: CASSLSVTYYGYTF. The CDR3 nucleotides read TGTGCCAGCAGTTTATCGGTCACTTACTATGGCTACACCTTC.

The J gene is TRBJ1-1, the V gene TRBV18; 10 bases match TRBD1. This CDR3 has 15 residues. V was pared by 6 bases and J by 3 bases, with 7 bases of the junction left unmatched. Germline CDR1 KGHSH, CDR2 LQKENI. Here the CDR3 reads CASSQGTGAYTEAFF. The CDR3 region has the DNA TGTGCCAGCTCTCAGGGGACAGGGGCTTACACTGAAGCTTTCTTT.